What follows are 27 T cell receptor beta chains derived from one specimen sequenced in a study of shared clonotypes between healthy human individuals. Profiled with immunoSEQ multiplex PCR; TCRdb holds only in-frame clones, not every one. The sample carries 530,000 or so clones, 60% to 80% recorded once. Sequencing was done on a sample of PBMCs. Receptors originate from a woman aged 40 to 50 in good health. Some clones in this sample may be carry-over from other donors' samples.

The chain is built from TRBV28 and TRBJ1-1; 10 positions agree with TRBD1. Germline trimming cut 3 bases from V and 0 bases from J; bases unmatched to any gene: 4. This CDR3 has 16 amino acids. Germline assignment: CDR1 MDHEN and CDR2 SYDVKM. CDR3: CASSLGTGALNTEAFF. The CDR3 coding sequence is TGTGCCAGCAGTTTGGGGACAGGGGCTCTGAACACTGAAGCTTTCTTT.

This sequence joins TRBV7-3 and TRBJ2-5; TRBD2 aligns across 7 bases. Per germline, CDR1 SGHTA and CDR2 FQGTGA. CDR3 length equals 13 residues. Trimming removed 5 bases from V and 5 bases from J; junction bases left unmatched: 5. The CDR3: CASSTGGGETQYF. The CDR3 nucleotides are TGTGCCAGCAGCACGGGAGGCGGGGAGACCCAGTACTTC.

The chain recombines TRBV29-1 with TRBJ2-3; D may be TRBD1 (6 bases). The CDR3 has 14 amino acids. CDR1 SQVTM and CDR2 ANQGSEA come from the germline V gene. Trimming removed 8 bases at V and 2 bases at J, with 17 bases between. The CDR3 DNA reads TGCAGCTCCACCGAGACAGGTGCCACAGATACGCAGTATTTT. Translated: CSSTETGATDTQYF.

V usage is TRBV11-3 and J usage is TRBJ2-7, with D possibly being TRBD2 (5 bases). Germline V gives CDR1 SGHNT, CDR2 YENEEA. The CDR3 spans 14 residues. Trimming took 5 bases from V and 3 from J, leaving 14 bases between them. Written as DNA, the CDR3 is TGTGCCAGCAGCCGGGAAAATAACGACTACGAGCAGTACTTC. This gives the protein CASSRENNDYEQYF.

Regarding this clone: Other DNA sequences in the sample encode the same CDR3. V is TRBV11-2 and J is TRBJ1-2; D ambiguous. This CDR3 contains 12 residues. V dropped 3 bases and J dropped 3 bases, with 5 bases sitting between them. From germline, CDR1 is SGHAT and CDR2 FQNNGV. The CDR3 loop is CASSFRDYGYTF. The CDR3, as DNA: TGTGCCAGCAGCTTTAGGGACTATGGCTACACCTTC.

The V call is TRBV9, the J call TRBJ2-7; either TRBD1 or TRBD2 may fit D (5 bases each). The CDR3 totals 16 residues. V gave up 0 bases and J gave up 7 bases, with 20 bases separating them. Germline V CDR1 and CDR2: SGDLS, YYNGEE. Written as DNA, the CDR3 is TGTGCCAGCAGCGTAGTGTCGGCAGGGAGATCAAAAGAGCAGTACTTC. It encodes CASSVVSAGRSKEQYF.

The rearrangement links TRBV6-5 to TRBJ2-1; no clear D. The V end lost 2 bases, the J end lost 5 bases, and 13 bases lay between the germline ends. The CDR3 is made up of 15 amino acids. Looked up from germline, CDR1 is MNHEY and CDR2 is SVGAGI. The CDR3 loop is CASSYAVAGHNEQFF. The CDR3 DNA sequence: TGTGCCAGCAGTTACGCGGTAGCAGGACACAATGAGCAGTTCTTC.

The V gene is TRBV5-1, the J gene TRBJ1-1; D is uncertain. CDR1 is SGHRS and CDR2 is YFSETQ in the germline V gene. This CDR3 region has 14 residues. Trimming removed 0 bases from V and 1 base from J, with 7 bases in between. The CDR3 DNA sequence: TGCGCCAGCAGCTTGGATCTGGGGAACACTGAAGCTTTCTTT. This sequence encodes CASSLDLGNTEAFF.

The table lists this clone with a few counts. The gene calls are TRBV4-3 and TRBJ2-7; TRBD1 or TRBD2 may be the D gene (6 bases each). The CDR3 is 14 amino acids. V lost 5 bases, J lost 5 bases, and 16 bases lay in between. Germline V CDR1 and CDR2: LGHNA, YSLEER. The CDR3 spells CASSYRLGGNEQYF. The CDR3 DNA reads as TGCGCCAGCAGCTACCGATTGGGGGGCAACGAGCAGTACTTC.

The chain employs TRBV7-8 and TRBJ1-1, with D perhaps matching TRBD1 (6 bases). Germline assignment: CDR1 SGHVS and CDR2 FQNEAQ. The CDR3 covers 16 residues. V shed 6 bases and J shed 1 base, with 18 bases lying between them. In DNA, the CDR3 is TGTGCCAGCAGTTTACGGCCAGGGGCCGCGAACACTGAAGCTTTCTTT. It translates to CASSLRPGAANTEAFF. The full variable domain, its missing parts supplied by reference TRBV7-8 and TRBJ1-1, is GAGVSQSPRYKVAKRGQDVALRCDPISGHVSLFWYQQALGQGPEFLTYFQNEAQLDKSGLPSDRFFAERPEGSVSTLKIQRTQQEDSAVYLCASSLRPGAANTEAFFGQGTRLTVV.

Points on this clone: Being one base from a much bigger clone, this may be a read error. The V gene is TRBV5-1, the J gene TRBJ2-2, with D possibly being TRBD2 (5 bases). CDR1 SGHRS and CDR2 YFSETQ come from the germline V gene. V was pared by 0 bases and J by 0 bases, with 6 bases between. The CDR3 contains 15 residues. This chain's CDR3 is CASSLGLTNTGELFF. In DNA form, the CDR3 reads TGCGCCAGCAGCTTGGGACTAACGAACACCGGGGAGCTGTTTTTT.

The chain recombines TRBV7-3 with TRBJ2-5; D assignment may be TRBD1 or TRBD2 (6 bases each). Trimming pared 4 bases from V and 4 bases from J, leaving 10 bases between. The CDR3 consists of 13 residues. Germline lookup yields CDR1 SGHTA and CDR2 FQGTGA. In DNA form, the CDR3 reads TGTGCCAGCAGCTCGGGGGCGGGAGAGACCCAGTACTTC. It codes for CASSSGAGETQYF.

V is TRBV7-2 and J is TRBJ2-1, with D perhaps given as TRBD1 or TRBD2 (6 bases each). Germline V gives CDR1 SGHTA, CDR2 FQGNSA. V lost 8 bases and J lost 6, with 8 bases in between. The CDR3 extends over 11 amino acids. Here the CDR3 reads CASEGGNEQFF. The DNA for the CDR3 is TGTGCCAGCGAGGGGGGCAATGAGCAGTTCTTC.

Only one count was recorded for this clone. CDR3 nucleotides: TGTGCCAGCAGCCAAGTCGCGGGACAGACCTATGGCTACACCTTC. This codes for CASSQVAGQTYGYTF. The V gene is TRBV4-2, the J gene TRBJ1-2; 7 bases match TRBD1. This CDR3 has 15 residues. V lost 1 base and J lost 4; bases outside the gene matches: 6. Germline CDR1 reads LGHNA; CDR2 reads YNFKEQ.

This sequence joins TRBV5-4 and TRBJ2-3; D remains ambiguous. Per germline, CDR1 SGHNT and CDR2 YYREEE (reference sequence). V lost 0 bases and J 3 bases, leaving 14 bases between the germline ends. This CDR3 contains 16 residues. CDR3: CASSLGGPGETDTQYF. The CDR3 bases are TGTGCCAGCAGCTTGGGCGGACCAGGCGAGACAGATACGCAGTATTTT.

The V and J genes are TRBV11-1 and TRBJ2-7, with 8 nucleotides matching TRBD1. V lost 5 bases, J lost 5 bases, and 11 bases stayed unmatched. The CDR3 consists of 15 residues. Germline CDR1 reads SGHAT; CDR2 reads FQDESV (reference sequence). The chain's CDR3 is CASSAGSGGGHEQYF. The CDR3 nucleotides are TGTGCCAGCAGCGCGGGCTCAGGGGGCGGCCACGAGCAGTACTTC.

This clone has only a few counts. The rearrangement links TRBV19 to TRBJ1-1; 7 positions match TRBD1. In germline, CDR1 is LNHDA, CDR2 SQIVND (reference sequence). The length of the CDR3 is 15 residues. Losses at the gene ends were 4 bases for V and 5 bases for J; bases not matched to a gene: 10. This CDR3 reads CASSKHTGAGTEAFF. CDR3 DNA: TGTGCCAGTAGTAAGCACACAGGGGCGGGAACTGAAGCTTTCTTT.

The sample holds one count of this clone. The chain recombines TRBV6-1 with TRBJ2-7; TRBD2 agrees at 10 bases. The CDR3 spans 16 residues. Per the germline V gene, CDR1 is MNHNS and CDR2 is SASEGT. The V and J ends lost 2 bases and 7 bases, in that order; junction bases with no gene match: 11. The CDR3 DNA is TGTGCCAGCAGTGAACCAGGGCTAGCGGGAGTTAATGAGCAGTACTTC. As protein: CASSEPGLAGVNEQYF.

This clone was seen once. This rearrangement joins TRBV5-1 to TRBJ1-1; D is ambiguous. The V gene's germline CDR1 is SGHRS and CDR2 YFSETQ. This CDR3 has 15 amino acids. The germline V and J ends were trimmed by 0 bases and 1 base, with 10 bases remaining between them. CDR3 nucleotides: TGCGCCAGCAGCTTGGATGGACGCGCGAACACTGAAGCTTTCTTT. It yields the protein CASSLDGRANTEAFF.

This chain links TRBV10-3 with TRBJ2-3, with 14 nucleotides matching TRBD2. CDR1 and CDR2 (germline): ENHRY, SYGVKD. After removal of 10 bases from V and 3 bases from J, the junction contained 12 bases not matched to a gene. The CDR3 is made up of 17 amino acids. This chain's CDR3 is CASHSGTSGRGTDTQYF. DNA of the CDR3: TGTGCCAGCCACTCCGGGACTAGCGGGAGAGGGACAGATACGCAGTATTTT.

As concerns this clone: With a much larger clone just one base away, this may be a read error. The chain recombines TRBV28 with TRBJ1-2; D is unresolved. Germline V gives CDR1 MDHEN, CDR2 SYDVKM. The CDR3 contains 14 residues. V lost 6 bases and J lost 8, with 19 bases in between. As DNA, the CDR3 is TGTGCCAGCAGCCCTACAAGGTGGACCTGGGGCTACACCTTC. It is translated as CASSPTRWTWGYTF.

V usage is TRBV2 and J usage is TRBJ2-1; 7 bases align to TRBD2. V was pared by 5 bases and J by 4 bases, with 5 bases of the junction left unmatched. The CDR3 is 14 amino acids. Germline V gene sequence: CDR1 SNHLY, CDR2 FYNNEI. The CDR3 DNA follows: TGTGCCAGCAGTAAGCGGACTAGTTACAATGAGCAGTTCTTC. Its protein product is CASSKRTSYNEQFF.

The DNA for the CDR3 is TGTGCCAGCAGCTTAGGTAGGGCAGGTACCTACGAGCAGTACTTC. Its translation: CASSLGRAGTYEQYF. The chain has TRBV7-8 and TRBJ2-7; D unresolved. This CDR3 spans 15 amino acids. Trimming pared 1 base from V and 2 bases from J, leaving 12 bases between. Germline CDR1 is SGHVS and CDR2 is FQNEAQ.

This chain links TRBV11-2 with TRBJ1-5; D is unclear. V was shortened by 5 bases and J by 0 bases, with 8 bases between the two germline ends. Germline CDR1 SGHAT, CDR2 FQNNGV. The length of the CDR3 is 14 residues. The CDR3 DNA reads as TGTGCCAGCAGCCCCCTTAATAGCAATCAGCCCCAGCATTTT. This codes for CASSPLNSNQPQHF.

This clone was counted at least ten times. The chain uses TRBV15 and TRBJ2-1; the D is unclear. This CDR3 is 15 amino acids long. Per the germline V gene, CDR1 is LNHNV and CDR2 is YYDKDF (reference sequence). V shed 3 bases and J shed 2 bases, with 11 bases lying between them. The CDR3 region is CATSSDSGPYNEQFF. The DNA for the CDR3 is TGTGCCACCAGCAGTGACTCGGGCCCCTACAATGAGCAGTTCTTC.

The chain joins TRBV19 to TRBJ2-7; TRBD1 is a possible D gene (5 bases). Deletions cut 4 bases from V and 5 bases from J, with 12 bases between. CDR1 and CDR2 (germline): LNHDA, SQIVND (reference sequence). The CDR3 is 13 residues long. CDR3 protein: CASSKGDLNEQYF. DNA of the CDR3: TGTGCCAGTAGTAAAGGGGATTTGAACGAGCAGTACTTC.

The J gene is TRBJ2-1, the V gene TRBV28; TRBD2 matches 13 bases. The germline gives CDR1 MDHEN, CDR2 SYDVKM. This CDR3 has 17 amino acids. V was clipped by 4 bases and J by 6 bases; unmatched bases: 9. CDR3 sequence (DNA): TGTGCCAGCAGTTATCTGAGACTAGCGGGAGGTCGCAATGAGCAGTTCTTC. The encoded protein is CASSYLRLAGGRNEQFF.